This T cell receptor beta chain originates from a study of spatial heterogeneity in lung cancer. This CDR3 contains 14 residues. The V end was cut by 5 bases, the J end by 4 bases, with 9 bases between. Germline V gene sequence: CDR1 SEHNR, CDR2 FQNEAQ (reference sequence). As to time point: blood at routine non-recurrence follow-up after resection. MiXCR, run by TCRdb on the 5' RACE reads, gives a single entry per CDR3 protein. This sample has just under 45,000 distinct CDR3 sequences, with 20% to 25% found just once. This TCR was recovered from a female donor with early-stage non-small cell lung cancer. Sequences were derived from PBMCs, sampled at follow-up. The gene calls are TRBV7-9 and TRBJ2-6; D gene uncertain. The CDR3 here is CASSVIGGANVLTF. CDR3 DNA: TGTGCCAGCAGCGTAATTGGGGGGGCCAACGTCCTGACTTTC.